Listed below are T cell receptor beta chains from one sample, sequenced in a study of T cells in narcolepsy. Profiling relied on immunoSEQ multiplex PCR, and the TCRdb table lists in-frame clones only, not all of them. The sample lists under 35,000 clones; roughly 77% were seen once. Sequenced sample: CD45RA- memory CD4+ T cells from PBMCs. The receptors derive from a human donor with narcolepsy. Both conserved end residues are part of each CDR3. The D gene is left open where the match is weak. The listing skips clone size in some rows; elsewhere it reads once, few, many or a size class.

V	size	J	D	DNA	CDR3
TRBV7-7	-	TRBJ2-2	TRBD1	TGTGCCAGCAGCCGGACAGGTATCACCGGGGAGCTGTTTTTT	CASSRTGITGELFF
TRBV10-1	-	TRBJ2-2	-	TGCGCCAGCAGTGAAGGCCAGAACACCGGGGAGCTGTTTTTT	CASSEGQNTGELFF
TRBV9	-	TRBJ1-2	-	TGTGCCAGCAGCGTAGATGCGGACAGCTATGGCTACACCTTC	CASSVDADSYGYTF
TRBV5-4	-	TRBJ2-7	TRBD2	TGTGCCAGCAGCTTTGGTAGCGGGAGGCCCCGGCAGTACTTC	CASSFGSGRPRQYF
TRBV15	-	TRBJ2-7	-	TGTGCCACCAGCAGAGATCAGCTAAACTACGAGCAGTACTTC	CATSRDQLNYEQYF
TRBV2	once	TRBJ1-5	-	TGTGCCAGCAGTGAAGACAGAAAAAATCAGCCCCAGCATTTT	CASSEDRKNQPQHF
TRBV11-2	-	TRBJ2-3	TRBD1	TGTGCCAGCAGCTCGCCGCGAGGGACAGGGAACACAGATACGCAGTATTTT	CASSSPRGTGNTDTQYF
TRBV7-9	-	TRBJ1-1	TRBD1	TGTGCCAGCAGGACCCCGCTTGGACAGGGAGAAGTTGAAGCTTTCTTT	CASRTPLGQGEVEAFF
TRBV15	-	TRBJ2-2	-	TGTGCCACCAGTTCCAGGGTAGGGAACACCGGGGAGCTGTTTTTT	CATSSRVGNTGELFF
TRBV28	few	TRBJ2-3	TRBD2	TGTGCCAGCAGCCCCCCCGGGAGGGCCCGGTATACGCAGTATTTT	CASSPPGRARYTQYF
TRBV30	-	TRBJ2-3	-	TGTGCCTGGAGTGGGAGGGGCCCAGATACGCAGTATTTT	CAWSGRGPDTQYF
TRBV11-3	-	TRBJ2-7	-	TGTGCCAGCAGCTCCCGAGGGAAGGAGCAGTACTTC	CASSSRGKEQYF
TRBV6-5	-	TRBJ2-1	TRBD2	TGTGCCAGCAGAGCGGGAGTTGGCTACAATGAGCAGTTCTTC	CASRAGVGYNEQFF
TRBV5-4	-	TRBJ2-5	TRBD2	TGTGCCAGCAGCTTGGAAGGACTAGCGAGCCAAGAGACCCAGTACTTC	CASSLEGLASQETQYF
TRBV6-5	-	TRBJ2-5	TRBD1	TGTGCCAGCCGGGGGCAGGGGGCGCGTGTGACCCAGTACTTC	CASRGQGARVTQYF
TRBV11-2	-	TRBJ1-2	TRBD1	TGTGCCAGCAGCCAAACAGGGGTAGAAGGCTACACCTTC	CASSQTGVEGYTF
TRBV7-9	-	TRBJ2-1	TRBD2	TGTGCCAGCAGCCCGGGACTAGCGGGATTTAATGAGCAGTTCTTC	CASSPGLAGFNEQFF
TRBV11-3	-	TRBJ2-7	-	TGTGCCAGCAGCTTAGTACACCCTGCCCCCCTTGAGCAGTACTTC	CASSLVHPAPLEQYF
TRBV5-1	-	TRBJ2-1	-	TGCGCCAGCAGCTTGGAAGGGGGCTCCTACAATGAGCAGTTCTTC	CASSLEGGSYNEQFF
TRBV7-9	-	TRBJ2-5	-	TGTGCCAGCAGCGATTTAATAGGGGAGACCCAGTACTTC	CASSDLIGETQYF
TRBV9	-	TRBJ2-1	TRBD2	TGTGCCAGCAGTGTACGTAGCGGGAGCTCCTACAATGAGCAGTTCTTC	CASSVRSGSSYNEQFF
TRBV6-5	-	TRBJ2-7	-	TGTGCCACGAGGGACACCAGCTACGAGCAGTACTTC	CATRDTSYEQYF
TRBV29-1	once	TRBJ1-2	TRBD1	TGCAGCGTTGAAGGAGGGGGCGGGGTCGGCTATGGCTACACCTTC	CSVEGGGGVGYGYTF
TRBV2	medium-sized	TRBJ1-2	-	TGTGCCAGCAGTGGCTGGGGAGGGCGATATGGCTACACCTTC	CASSGWGGRYGYTF
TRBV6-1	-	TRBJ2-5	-	TGTGCCAGCAGTGGACCAGTACGGCAGTACTTC	CASSGPVRQYF
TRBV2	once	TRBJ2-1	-	TGTGCCAGCAGTTCTGAGCGCGATGAGCAGTTCTTC	CASSSERDEQFF
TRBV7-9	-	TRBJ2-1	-	TGTGCCAGCAGTACAAACCTCAATGAGCAGTTCTTC	CASSTNLNEQFF
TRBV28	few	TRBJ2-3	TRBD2	TGTGCCAGCAGCCCTACCATCGGACTAGCGGGGGACACAGATACGCAGTATTTT	CASSPTIGLAGDTDTQYF
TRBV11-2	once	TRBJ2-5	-	TGTGCCAGCAGCTTAAGGCAGGCGAGCTCCCTTCAGTACTTC	CASSLRQASSLQYF
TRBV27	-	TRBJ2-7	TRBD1	TGTGCCAGCCGCTCGCTTAGGGACAGATACTCCTACGAGCAGTACTTC	CASRSLRDRYSYEQYF
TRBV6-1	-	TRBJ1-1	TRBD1	TGTGCCAGCAGTGGAAGAGGGACAGGGGAAACTGAAGCTTTCTTT	CASSGRGTGETEAFF
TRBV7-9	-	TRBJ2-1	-	TGTGCCAGCAGCTTAACCTCAGCGGGTTGGGTAGTCGGGCAGTTCTTC	CASSLTSAGWVVGQFF
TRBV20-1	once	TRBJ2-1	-	TGCAGTGCTGCAGTGAATGAGCAGTTCTTC	CSAAVNEQFF